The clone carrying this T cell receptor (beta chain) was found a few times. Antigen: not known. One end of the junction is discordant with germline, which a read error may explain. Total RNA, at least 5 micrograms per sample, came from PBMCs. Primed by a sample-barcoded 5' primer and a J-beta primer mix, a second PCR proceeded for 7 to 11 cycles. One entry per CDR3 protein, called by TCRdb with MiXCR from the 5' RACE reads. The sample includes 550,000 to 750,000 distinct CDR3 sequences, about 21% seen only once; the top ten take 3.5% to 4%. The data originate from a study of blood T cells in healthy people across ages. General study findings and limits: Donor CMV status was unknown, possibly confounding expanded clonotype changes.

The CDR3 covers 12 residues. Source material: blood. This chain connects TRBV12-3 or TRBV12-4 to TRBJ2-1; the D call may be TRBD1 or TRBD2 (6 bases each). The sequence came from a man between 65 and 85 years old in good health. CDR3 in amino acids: CASGLGGGEQFF. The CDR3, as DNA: TGTGCCAGCGGTTTGGGGGGCGGTGAGCAGTTCTTC.